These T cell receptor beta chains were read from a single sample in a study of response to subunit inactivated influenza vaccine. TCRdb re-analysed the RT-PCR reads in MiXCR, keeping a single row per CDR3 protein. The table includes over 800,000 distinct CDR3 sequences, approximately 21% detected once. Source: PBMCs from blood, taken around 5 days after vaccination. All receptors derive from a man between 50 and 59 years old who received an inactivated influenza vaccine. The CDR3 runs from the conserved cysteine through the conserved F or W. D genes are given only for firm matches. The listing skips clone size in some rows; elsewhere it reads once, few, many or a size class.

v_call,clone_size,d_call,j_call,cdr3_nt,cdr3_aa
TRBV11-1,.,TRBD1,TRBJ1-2,TGTGCCAGCAGCGCGGGGACAGTTGGCGGCTACACCTTC,CASSAGTVGGYTF
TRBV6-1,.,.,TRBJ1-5,TGTGCCAGCAGCCCCGGGACGGTTGGCAATCAGCCCCAGCATTTT,CASSPGTVGNQPQHF
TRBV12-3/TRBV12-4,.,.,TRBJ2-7,TGTGCCAGCAGCCCGGACAGAGGGGACTACGAGCAGTACTTC,CASSPDRGDYEQYF
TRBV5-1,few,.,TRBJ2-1,TGCGCCAGCAGCTTACGGCAACTAACGGGGAATTACAATGAGCAGTTCTTC,CASSLRQLTGNYNEQFF
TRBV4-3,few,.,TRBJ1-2,TGCGCCAGCAGCCAAGAGACAGTGGAATATGGCTACACCTTC,CASSQETVEYGYTF
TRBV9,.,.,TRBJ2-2,TGTGCCAGCAGCGCGCCCGGGACTCTTACCGGGGAGCTGTCTTTT,CASSAPGTLTGELSF
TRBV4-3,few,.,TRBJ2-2,TGCGCCAGCAGCCAAGATGAGTCCAGTCCCTACACCGGGGAGCTGTTTTTT,CASSQDESSPYTGELFF
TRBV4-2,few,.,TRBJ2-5,TGTGCCAGCAGCAAAGGGTATCGAGAGACCCAGTACTTC,CASSKGYRETQYF
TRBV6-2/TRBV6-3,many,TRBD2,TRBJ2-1,TGTGCCAGCAGCAGCTCAGCGGGAGTCTCGAATGAGCAGTTCTTC,CASSSSAGVSNEQFF
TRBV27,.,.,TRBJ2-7,TGTGCCAGCAGTTCGGGCGGAGGAGTGTTGTACGAGCAGTACTTC,CASSSGGGVLYEQYF
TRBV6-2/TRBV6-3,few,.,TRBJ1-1,TGTGCCAGCAGCCTGGGAACGTTGGCTGAAGCTTTCTTT,CASSLGTLAEAFF
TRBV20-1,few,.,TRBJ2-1,TGCAGTGCTAGAGGGGGCGCACAAGGGATTTACAATGAGCAGTTCTTC,CSARGGAQGIYNEQFF
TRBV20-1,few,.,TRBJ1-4,TGCAGTGCTAGGTTCGACGAAAAACTGTTTTTT,CSARFDEKLFF
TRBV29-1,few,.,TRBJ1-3,TGCAGCGTTGACCCGACAGGTTCTGGAAACACCATATATTTT,CSVDPTGSGNTIYF
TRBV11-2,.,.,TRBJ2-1,TGTGCCAGCAGCAGTGGGGGGGGACAAAGCTCCTACAATGAGCAGTTCTTC,CASSSGGGQSSYNEQFF
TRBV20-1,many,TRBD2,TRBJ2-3,TGCAGTGCTGGAGGACTAGCGGGAGTATCAGATACGCAGTATTTT,CSAGGLAGVSDTQYF
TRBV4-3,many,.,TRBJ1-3,TGCGCCAGCAGCCAAGCGGGGGCTCTTACTGGAAACACCATATATTTT,CASSQAGALTGNTIYF
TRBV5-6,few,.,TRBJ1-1,TGTGCCAGCAGCTTGGGCCCCGGGGGCACTGAAGCTTTCTTT,CASSLGPGGTEAFF
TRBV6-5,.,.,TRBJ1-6,TGTGCCAGCAGCTGGGGTAATTCACCCCTCCACTTT,CASSWGNSPLHF
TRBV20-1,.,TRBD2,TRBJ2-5,TGCAGTGCTACCCCGACTGCGGGGGGCCAAGAGACCCAGTACTTC,CSATPTAGGQETQYF
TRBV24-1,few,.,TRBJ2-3,TGTGCCACCAGTGACCCGGCCAGGGCAGATACGCAGTATTTT,CATSDPARADTQYF
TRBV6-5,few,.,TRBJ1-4,TGTGCCAGCAGAGACCGGCAAAAACTGTTTTTT,CASRDRQKLFF
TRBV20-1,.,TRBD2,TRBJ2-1,TGCAGTGCTAGAAACCCCACTAGCGCCCGCTCCTACAATGAGCAGTTCTTC,CSARNPTSARSYNEQFF
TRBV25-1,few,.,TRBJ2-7,TGTGCCAGAACCCCTAGGTTCCGCTGGTTTGACGAGCAGTACTTC,CARTPRFRWFDEQYF